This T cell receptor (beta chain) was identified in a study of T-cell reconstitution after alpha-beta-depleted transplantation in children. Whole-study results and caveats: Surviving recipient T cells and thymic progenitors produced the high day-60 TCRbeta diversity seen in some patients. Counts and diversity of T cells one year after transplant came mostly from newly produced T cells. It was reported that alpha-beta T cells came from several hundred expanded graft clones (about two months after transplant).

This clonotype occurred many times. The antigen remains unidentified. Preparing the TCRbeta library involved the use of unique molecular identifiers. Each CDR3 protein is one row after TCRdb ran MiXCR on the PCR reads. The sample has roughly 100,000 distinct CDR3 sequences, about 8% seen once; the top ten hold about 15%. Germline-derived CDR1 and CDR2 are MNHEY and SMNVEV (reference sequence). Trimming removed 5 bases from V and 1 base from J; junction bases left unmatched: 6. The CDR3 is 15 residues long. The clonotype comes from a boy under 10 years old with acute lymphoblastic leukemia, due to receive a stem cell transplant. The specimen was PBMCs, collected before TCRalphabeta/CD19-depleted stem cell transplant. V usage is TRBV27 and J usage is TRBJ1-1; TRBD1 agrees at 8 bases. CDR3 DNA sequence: TGTGCCAGCAGTACCAGGACAGGGCGGAACACTGAAGCTTTCTTT. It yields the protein CASSTRTGRNTEAFF.